These T cell receptor beta chains were read from a single sample in a study of blood T cell repertoires in COVID-19. Assay: immunoSEQ multiplex PCR; the TCRdb copy retains only in-frame clones and omits some. The data show about 140,000 clones, under 90% seen once. Input material: peripheral blood. These receptors were taken from a woman at least 80 years old in a cohort sampled during active or convalescent COVID-19. Both conserved end residues are part of each CDR3.

TRBV1,TRBJ2-3,CTSSQDPGDTDTQYF
TRBV9,TRBJ2-5,CASSVGFLAPGAQYF
TRBV6-5,TRBJ1-1,CASSYLGTRNTEAFF
TRBV3-1/TRBV3-2,TRBJ2-1,CASSQVRLAGSSYNEQFF
TRBV7-2,TRBJ1-3,CASSSWGTGFGNTIYF
TRBV30,TRBJ1-2,CAWSNYGSNYGYTF
TRBV2,TRBJ1-4,CASSEVRPDYNEKLFF
TRBV29-1,TRBJ2-1,CSAGTGYNEQFF
TRBV5-1,TRBJ1-2,CASSLSYGANYGYTF
TRBV27,TRBJ1-6,CASSLRDYNSPLHF